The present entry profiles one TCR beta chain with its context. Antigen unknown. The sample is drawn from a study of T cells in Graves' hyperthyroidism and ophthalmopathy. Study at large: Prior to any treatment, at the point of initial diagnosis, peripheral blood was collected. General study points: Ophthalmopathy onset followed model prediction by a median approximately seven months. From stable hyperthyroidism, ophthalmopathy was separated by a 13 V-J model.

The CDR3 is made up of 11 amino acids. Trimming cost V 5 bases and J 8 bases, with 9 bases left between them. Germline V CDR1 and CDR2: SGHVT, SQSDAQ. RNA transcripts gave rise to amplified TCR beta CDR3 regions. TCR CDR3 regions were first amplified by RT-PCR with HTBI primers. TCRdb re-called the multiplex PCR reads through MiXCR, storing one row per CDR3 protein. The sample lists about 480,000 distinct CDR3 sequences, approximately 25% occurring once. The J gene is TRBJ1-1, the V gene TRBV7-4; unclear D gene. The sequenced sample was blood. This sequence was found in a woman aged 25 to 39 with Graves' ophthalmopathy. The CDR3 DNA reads TGTGCCAGCAGCGGAAAGATAGAAGCTTTCTTT. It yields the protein CASSGKIEAFF.